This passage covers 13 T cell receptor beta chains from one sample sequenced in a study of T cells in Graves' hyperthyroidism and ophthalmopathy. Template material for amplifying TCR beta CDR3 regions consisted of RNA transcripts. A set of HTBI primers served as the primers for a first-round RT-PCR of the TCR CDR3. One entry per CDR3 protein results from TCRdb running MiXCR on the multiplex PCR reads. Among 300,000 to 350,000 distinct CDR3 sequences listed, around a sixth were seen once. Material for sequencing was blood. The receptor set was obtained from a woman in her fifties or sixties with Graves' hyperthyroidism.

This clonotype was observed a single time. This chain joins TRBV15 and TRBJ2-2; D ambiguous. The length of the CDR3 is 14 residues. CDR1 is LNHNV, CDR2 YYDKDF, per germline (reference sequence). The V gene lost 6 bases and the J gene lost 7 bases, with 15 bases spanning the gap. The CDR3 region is CATSMSVLGGELFF. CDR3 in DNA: TGTGCCACCAGTATGAGCGTTTTGGGCGGGGAGCTGTTTTTT.

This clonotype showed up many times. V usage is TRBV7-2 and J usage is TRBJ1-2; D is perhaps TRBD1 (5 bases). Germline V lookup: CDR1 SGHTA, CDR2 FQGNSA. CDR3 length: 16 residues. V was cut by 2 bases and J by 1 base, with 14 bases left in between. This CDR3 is CASSLHEGRHNYGYTF. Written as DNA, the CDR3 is TGTGCCAGCAGCTTACACGAGGGGAGGCATAACTATGGCTACACCTTC.

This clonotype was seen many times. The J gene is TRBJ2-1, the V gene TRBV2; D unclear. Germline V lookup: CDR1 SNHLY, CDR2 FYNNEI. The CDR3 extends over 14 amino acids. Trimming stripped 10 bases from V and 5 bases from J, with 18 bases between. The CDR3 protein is CATLGNGEHNEQFF. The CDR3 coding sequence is TGTGCCACCCTTGGAAATGGGGAACACAATGAGCAGTTCTTC.

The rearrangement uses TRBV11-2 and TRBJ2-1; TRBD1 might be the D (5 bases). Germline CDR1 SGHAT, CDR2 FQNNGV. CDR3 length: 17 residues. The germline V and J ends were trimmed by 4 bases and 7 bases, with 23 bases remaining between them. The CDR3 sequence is CASSSYPTAGRENEQFF. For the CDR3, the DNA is TGTGCCAGCAGCTCTTATCCGACGGCAGGGCGAGAAAATGAGCAGTTCTTC.

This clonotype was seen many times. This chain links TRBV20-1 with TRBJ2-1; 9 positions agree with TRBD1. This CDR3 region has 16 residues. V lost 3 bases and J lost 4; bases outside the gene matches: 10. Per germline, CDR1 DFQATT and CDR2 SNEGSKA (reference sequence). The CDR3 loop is CSARIGDRGYYNEQFF. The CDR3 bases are TGCAGTGCTAGGATTGGTGACAGGGGGTATTACAATGAGCAGTTCTTC.

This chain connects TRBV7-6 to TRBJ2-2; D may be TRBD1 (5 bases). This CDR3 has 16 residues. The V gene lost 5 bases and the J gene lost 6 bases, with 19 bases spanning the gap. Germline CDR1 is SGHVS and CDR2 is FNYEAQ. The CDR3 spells CASSPNGRVGAGELFF. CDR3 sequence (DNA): TGTGCCAGCAGCCCCAACGGCAGGGTTGGGGCCGGGGAGCTGTTTTTT.

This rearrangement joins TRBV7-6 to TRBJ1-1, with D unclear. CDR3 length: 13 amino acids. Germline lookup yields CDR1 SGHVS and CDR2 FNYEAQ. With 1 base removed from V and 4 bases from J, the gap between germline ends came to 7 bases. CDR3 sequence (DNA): TGTGCCAGCAGCTTAGGACCTATCACTGAAGCTTTCTTT. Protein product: CASSLGPITEAFF.

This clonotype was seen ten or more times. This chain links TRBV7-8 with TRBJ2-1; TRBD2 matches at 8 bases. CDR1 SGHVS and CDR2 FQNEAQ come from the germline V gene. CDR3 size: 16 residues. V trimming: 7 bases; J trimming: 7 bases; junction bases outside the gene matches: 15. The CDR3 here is CASTSTVAGTTNEQFF. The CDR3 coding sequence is TGTGCCAGCACCTCGACCGTAGCGGGGACCACTAATGAGCAGTTCTTC.

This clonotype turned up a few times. The CDR3 coding sequence is TGCAGTGCTAGTCCGGACAGATATGGCTACACCTTC. This sequence encodes CSASPDRYGYTF. The rearrangement links TRBV20-1 to TRBJ1-2, with D possibly being TRBD1 (6 bases). This CDR3 contains 12 residues. Trimming pared 3 bases from V and 5 bases from J, leaving 10 bases between. Germline V gene data show CDR1 as DFQATT and CDR2 as SNEGSKA (reference sequence).

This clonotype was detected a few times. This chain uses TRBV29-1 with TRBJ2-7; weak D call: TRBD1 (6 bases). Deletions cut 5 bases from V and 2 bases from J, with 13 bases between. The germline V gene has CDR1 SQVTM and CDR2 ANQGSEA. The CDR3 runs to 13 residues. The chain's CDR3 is CSVSTGLTYEQYF. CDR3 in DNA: TGCAGCGTTTCAACAGGGCTGACCTACGAGCAGTACTTC.

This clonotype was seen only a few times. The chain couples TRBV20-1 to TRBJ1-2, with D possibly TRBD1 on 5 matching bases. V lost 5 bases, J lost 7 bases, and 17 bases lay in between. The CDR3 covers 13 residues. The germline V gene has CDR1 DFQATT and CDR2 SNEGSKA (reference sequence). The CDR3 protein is CSADDNLGVGYTF. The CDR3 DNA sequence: TGCAGTGCTGACGATAACCTAGGGGTTGGCTACACCTTC.

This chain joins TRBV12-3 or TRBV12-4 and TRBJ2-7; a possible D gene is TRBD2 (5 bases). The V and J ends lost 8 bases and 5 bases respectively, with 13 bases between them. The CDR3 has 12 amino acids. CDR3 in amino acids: CASSIGVHEQYV. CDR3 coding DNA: TGTGCCAGCTCAATCGGGGTTCACGAGCAGTACGTC.

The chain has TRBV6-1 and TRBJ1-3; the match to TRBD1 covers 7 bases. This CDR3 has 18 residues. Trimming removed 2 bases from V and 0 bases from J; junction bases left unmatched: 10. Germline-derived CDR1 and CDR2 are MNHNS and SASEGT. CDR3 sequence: CASSELHQRTGSGNTIYF. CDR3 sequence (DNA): TGTGCCAGCAGTGAACTCCACCAAAGGACAGGCTCTGGAAACACCATATATTTT.